Listed below are T cell receptor beta chains from one sample, sequenced in a study of blood T cell repertoires in COVID-19. Sequenced by immunoSEQ multiplex PCR; TCRdb stores in-frame clones only, minus some. The sample shows fewer than 350,000 clones, around 81% of them seen only once. Sequenced input: peripheral blood. The receptors originated from a woman between 50 and 59 years old with active or convalescent COVID-19. The CDR3 runs from the conserved cysteine through the conserved F or W. A D gene is named only where the DNA matches it firmly. A row's size may be missing; if present it is once, few, many or a size class.

v_call	j_call	clone_size	d_call	cdr3_nt	cdr3_aa
TRBV7-6	TRBJ2-1	NA	TRBD2	TGTGCCAGCAGCCCCAGGACTAGCGGGAGGGCCGGGTACAATGAGCAGTTCTTC	CASSPRTSGRAGYNEQFF
TRBV15	TRBJ1-5	NA	NA	TGTGCCACAACGCAGCAGGGTTGGGGAGGGGGGCCCCAGCATTTT	CATTQQGWGGGPQHF
TRBV20-1	TRBJ2-1	NA	NA	TGCAGTGCCCAAGGAGTACGTGAGCAGTTCTTC	CSAQGVREQFF
TRBV12-3/TRBV12-4	TRBJ1-1	NA	TRBD1	TGTGCCAGCAGCTCCTGGGACAGCACTGAAGCTTTCTTT	CASSSWDSTEAFF
TRBV16	TRBJ1-1	few	TRBD1	TGTGCCAGCAGACCCGAGGGGGCTAAAGCTTTCTTT	CASRPEGAKAFF
TRBV5-4	TRBJ2-2	NA	TRBD1	TGTGCCAGCAGCGGCCGGGACAGGGAATCCCTCCCAACCGGGGAGCTGTTTTTT	CASSGRDRESLPTGELFF
TRBV5-1	TRBJ2-7	NA	TRBD2	TGCGCCAGCAGCCCCGCCGGGACTAGTGGCAACGAGCAGTACTTC	CASSPAGTSGNEQYF
TRBV10-3	TRBJ2-1	NA	NA	TGTGCCATCAGTGAGTCGGAAGCGGGCCCTGAGCAGTTCTTC	CAISESEAGPEQFF
TRBV7-3	TRBJ1-2	few	TRBD1	TGTGCCAGCAGCTCGAGACAGGGAGAAGGCTACACCTTC	CASSSRQGEGYTF
TRBV5-1	TRBJ1-2	NA	NA	TGCGCCAGCAGCACCGCCGGAGGAGTTAACTATGGCTACACCTTC	CASSTAGGVNYGYTF
TRBV1	TRBJ2-7	NA	NA	TGCACCAGCAGCCAAGATTTCTGCGAGTCCCATTGGCAGTACTTC	CTSSQDFCESHWQYF
TRBV9	TRBJ2-7	NA	TRBD2	TGTGCCAGCAGCGACGGACTAGCGACCCCGGGCTACGAGCAGTACTTC	CASSDGLATPGYEQYF
TRBV20-1	TRBJ1-2	once	NA	TGCAGTGCTAGTGAAGGGGGTGGGAGCGGCTACACCTTC	CSASEGGGSGYTF
TRBV27	TRBJ2-2	NA	TRBD1	TGTGCCAGCAGAACTACAGGGGCCGGGGAGCTGTTTTTT	CASRTTGAGELFF
TRBV6-5	TRBJ2-3	NA	TRBD1	TGTGCCAGCAGTTACGGTGCCTCGGACAGGGGGAATACGCAGTATTTT	CASSYGASDRGNTQYF
TRBV5-1	TRBJ1-4	NA	TRBD1	TGCGCCAGCAGCCTGGGACAGGGGGACGAAAAACTGTTTTTT	CASSLGQGDEKLFF
TRBV4-2	TRBJ1-5	NA	TRBD1	TGTGCCAGCAGCCAAGAAGGGACAGGGGCGACAAGGACCCAGCATTTT	CASSQEGTGATRTQHF
TRBV5-1	TRBJ2-7	NA	TRBD1	TGCGCCAGCAGCGGGACAGGGGGTTCGCTCGAGCAGTACTTC	CASSGTGGSLEQYF
TRBV5-4	TRBJ2-1	NA	TRBD2	TGTGCCAGCAGCTTGGAAGGGACTACCCTCCGAGAGCAGTTCTTC	CASSLEGTTLREQFF
TRBV25-1	TRBJ2-3	NA	NA	TGTGCCAGCAGTGAAGGGCTCACAGATACGCAGTATTTT	CASSEGLTDTQYF
TRBV18	TRBJ2-3	NA	TRBD1	TGTGCCAGCTCACCGGGACAGGTTAACACAGATACGCAGTATTTT	CASSPGQVNTDTQYF
TRBV5-1	TRBJ2-1	NA	TRBD2	TGCGCCAGCAGCAACCCCCGGGGGCTAGCGGGAGGGCCAGATGACAATGAGCAGTTCTTC	CASSNPRGLAGGPDDNEQFF
TRBV6-1	TRBJ1-3	NA	TRBD1	TGTGCCAGCAGTGAATCAGGGACAGGGGTTGGAAACACCATATATTTT	CASSESGTGVGNTIYF
TRBV24-1	TRBJ2-2	NA	TRBD2	TGTGCCACACCCCGGGGGACTAGACCCGGGGAGCTGTTTTTT	CATPRGTRPGELFF
TRBV6-1	TRBJ1-4	NA	NA	TGTGCCAGCAGTGAAGCTGTCGCAACAGCTCTTAATGAAAAACTGTTTTTT	CASSEAVATALNEKLFF
TRBV15	TRBJ1-2	NA	NA	TGTGCCACCAGCAGAGGAACCAGTACTAACTATGGCTACACCTTC	CATSRGTSTNYGYTF
TRBV6-4	TRBJ1-2	NA	NA	TGTGCCAGCAGTGAAAACGCTTGGGGCGGCTATGGCTACACCTTC	CASSENAWGGYGYTF
TRBV2	TRBJ1-5	NA	NA	TGTGCCAGCAGTGAATGGGGAGGATCGGGACAGCCCCAGCATTTT	CASSEWGGSGQPQHF
TRBV2	TRBJ2-7	NA	TRBD2	TGTGCCAGCTCCCGGACTAGCGGGACTACCTACGAGCAGTACTTC	CASSRTSGTTYEQYF
TRBV2	TRBJ2-7	NA	TRBD1	TGTGCCAGCAGCCAGGGGACAGGGGACTCCTACGAGCAGTACTTC	CASSQGTGDSYEQYF
TRBV5-1	TRBJ1-1	NA	TRBD1	TGCGCCAGCAGCTTGGCAACAGGGGGCGCAAGGACTGAAGCTTTCTTT	CASSLATGGARTEAFF
TRBV2	TRBJ1-5	NA	NA	TGTGCCAGCAGTGTGGGCCCTCAGCCCCAGCATTTT	CASSVGPQPQHF
TRBV18	TRBJ2-7	NA	NA	TGTGCCAGCTCACCCGGCGCGGTAAACTCCTACGAGCAGTACTTC	CASSPGAVNSYEQYF
TRBV3-1/TRBV3-2	TRBJ1-2	NA	NA	TGTGCCAGCAGCCAAACCTTCCCAGGAAGCCCTCGTGGCTACACCTTC	CASSQTFPGSPRGYTF
TRBV3-1/TRBV3-2	TRBJ2-5	NA	NA	TGTGCCAGCAGCCAAGCGTTCTTCCAAGAGACCCAGTACTTC	CASSQAFFQETQYF
TRBV30	TRBJ2-7	NA	TRBD2	TGTGCCTGGAGTCTCCGGAGGCTAGCGGTTAGCTCCTACGAGCAGTACTTC	CAWSLRRLAVSSYEQYF
TRBV6-5	TRBJ2-1	NA	TRBD2	TGTGCCAGCAGTTACCCTAAGGGAGGGACGAACAATGAGCAGTTCTTC	CASSYPKGGTNNEQFF
TRBV6-5	TRBJ2-7	NA	NA	TGTGCCAGCAGTTGGTCTAGCGCCTACGAGCAGTACTTC	CASSWSSAYEQYF
TRBV9	TRBJ2-6	NA	TRBD2	TGTGCCAGCAGCGCCGCCCCTAGCGGGAGCTGGGATACTGGGGCCAACGTCCTGACTTTC	CASSAAPSGSWDTGANVLTF
TRBV11-2	TRBJ1-2	NA	NA	TGTGCCAGCAGCCAACGGTCCGGGACTGTGGGATATGGCTACACCTTC	CASSQRSGTVGYGYTF
TRBV2	TRBJ2-1	NA	TRBD2	TGTGCCAGCAGTGGGACTAGCGGGAAGGTCAATGAGCAGTTCTTC	CASSGTSGKVNEQFF
TRBV7-2	TRBJ1-4	NA	NA	TGTGCCAGCAGCTTTGGCTCTAATGAAAAACTGTTTTTT	CASSFGSNEKLFF
TRBV5-6	TRBJ2-3	NA	NA	TGTGCCAGCAGCCCCGGTCGGGGGATTAGCACAGATACGCAGTATTTT	CASSPGRGISTDTQYF
TRBV14	TRBJ1-1	NA	NA	TGTGCCAGCAGCCCGTTCTCGCTAACTGAAGCTTTCTTT	CASSPFSLTEAFF
TRBV4-2	TRBJ2-1	NA	NA	TGTGCCAGCAGCCAAGGCGGAAGAGACAATGAGCAGTTCTTC	CASSQGGRDNEQFF
TRBV18	TRBJ1-3	NA	NA	TGTGCCAGCTCACCGGGGGCCGGTACTGGAAACACCATATATTTT	CASSPGAGTGNTIYF
TRBV18	TRBJ2-3	once	TRBD2	TGTGCCAGCCACGGCGGGGGACCAGATACGCAGTATTTT	CASHGGGPDTQYF
TRBV24-1	TRBJ1-4	NA	NA	TGTGCCACCAGTCGGAGGGCCCCGTTTGCAACTAATGAAAAACTGTTTTTT	CATSRRAPFATNEKLFF
TRBV9	TRBJ2-7	NA	NA	TGTGCCAGCAGCGTAGGAGCAGGGAGGTCCTACGAGCAGTACTTC	CASSVGAGRSYEQYF
TRBV6-5	TRBJ1-6	few	NA	TGTGCCAGCAGTTACTATAAAGGGAGTAATTCACCCCTCCACTTT	CASSYYKGSNSPLHF
TRBV28	TRBJ1-1	NA	NA	TGTGCCAGCAGTTTACAGGGTGAGAACACTGAAGCTTTCTTT	CASSLQGENTEAFF
TRBV2	TRBJ1-1	NA	NA	TGTGCCAGCAGCATTTGGAGATCTGAAGCTTTCTTT	CASSIWRSEAFF
TRBV21-1	TRBJ1-3	NA	NA	TGTGCCAGCTTTCAGCGTAAGGCTAGATCTGGAAACACCATATATTTT	CASFQRKARSGNTIYF
TRBV9	TRBJ1-2	NA	NA	TGTGCCAGCAGCGAATGGAGGCGGGATGGCTACACCTTC	CASSEWRRDGYTF